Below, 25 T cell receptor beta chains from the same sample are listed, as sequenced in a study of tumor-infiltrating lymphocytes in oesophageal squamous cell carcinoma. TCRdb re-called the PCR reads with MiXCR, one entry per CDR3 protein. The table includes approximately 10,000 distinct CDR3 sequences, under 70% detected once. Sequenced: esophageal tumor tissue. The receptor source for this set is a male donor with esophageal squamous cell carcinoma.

The CDR3 bases are TGCGCCAGCAGCTGGACAGGGGAGGGAACTGAAGCTTTCTTT. Translated: CASSWTGEGTEAFF. The chain joins TRBV5-1 to TRBJ1-1; 9 nucleotides align to TRBD1. Germline values: CDR1 SGHRS, CDR2 YFSETQ. V shed 3 bases and J 5 bases; nucleotides not matched to a gene: 5. This CDR3 contains 14 residues.

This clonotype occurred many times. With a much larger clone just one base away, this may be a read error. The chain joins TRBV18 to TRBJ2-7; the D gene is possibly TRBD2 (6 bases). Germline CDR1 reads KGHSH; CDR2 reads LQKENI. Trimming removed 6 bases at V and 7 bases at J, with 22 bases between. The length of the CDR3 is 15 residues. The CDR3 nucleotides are TGTGCCAGCTCGACTTCCGGACTACACTACAATGAGCAGTACTTC. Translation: CASSTSGLHYNEQYF.

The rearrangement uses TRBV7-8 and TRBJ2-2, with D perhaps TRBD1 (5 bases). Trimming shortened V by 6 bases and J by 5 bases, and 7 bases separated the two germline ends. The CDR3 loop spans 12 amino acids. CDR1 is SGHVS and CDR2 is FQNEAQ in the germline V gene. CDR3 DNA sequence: TGTGCCAGCAGGGGGCTAACCGGGGAGCTGTTTTTT. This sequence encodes CASRGLTGELFF.

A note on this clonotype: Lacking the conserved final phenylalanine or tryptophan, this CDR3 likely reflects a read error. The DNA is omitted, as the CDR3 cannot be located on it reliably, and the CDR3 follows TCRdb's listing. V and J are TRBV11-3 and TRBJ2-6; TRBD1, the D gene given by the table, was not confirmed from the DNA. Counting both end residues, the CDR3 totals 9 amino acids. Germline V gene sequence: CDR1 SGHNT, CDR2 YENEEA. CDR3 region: CASSLTATG.

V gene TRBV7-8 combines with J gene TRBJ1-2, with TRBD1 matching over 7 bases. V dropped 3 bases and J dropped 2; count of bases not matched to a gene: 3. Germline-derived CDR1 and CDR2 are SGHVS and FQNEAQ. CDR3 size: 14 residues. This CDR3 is CASSFKQGNYGYTF. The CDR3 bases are TGTGCCAGCAGCTTCAAACAGGGGAACTATGGCTACACCTTC.

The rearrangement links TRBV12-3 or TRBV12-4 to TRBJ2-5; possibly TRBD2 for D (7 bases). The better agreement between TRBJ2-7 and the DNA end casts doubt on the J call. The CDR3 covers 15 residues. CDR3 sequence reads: CASSLGGGRGYEQYF. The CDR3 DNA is TGTGCCAGCAGCTTGGGGGGCGGGAGAGGTTACGAGCAGTACTTC.

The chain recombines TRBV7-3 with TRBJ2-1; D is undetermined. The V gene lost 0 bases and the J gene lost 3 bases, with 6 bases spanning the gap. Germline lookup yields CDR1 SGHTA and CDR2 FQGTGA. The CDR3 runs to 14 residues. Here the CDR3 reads CASSLTADYNEQFF. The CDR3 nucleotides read TGTGCCAGCAGCTTAACTGCAGACTACAATGAGCAGTTCTTC.

The CDR3 DNA reads as TGTGCCACCCGGGACACCCCCTACGAGCAGTACTTC. Residues: CATRDTPYEQYF. The chain combines TRBV7-4 with TRBJ2-5, with D perhaps TRBD1 (6 bases). The closer fit of TRBJ2-7 to the DNA end suggests the J call may be wrong. The V gene's germline CDR1 is SGHVT and CDR2 SQSDAQ. The CDR3 extends over 12 amino acids.

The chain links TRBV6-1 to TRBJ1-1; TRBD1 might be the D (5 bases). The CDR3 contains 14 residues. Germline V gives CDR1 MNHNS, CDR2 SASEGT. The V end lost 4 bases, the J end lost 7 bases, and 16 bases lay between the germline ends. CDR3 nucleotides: TGTGCCAGCAGTGGAGGGGTCGCCCAACTTGAAGCTTTCTTT. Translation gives CASSGGVAQLEAFF.

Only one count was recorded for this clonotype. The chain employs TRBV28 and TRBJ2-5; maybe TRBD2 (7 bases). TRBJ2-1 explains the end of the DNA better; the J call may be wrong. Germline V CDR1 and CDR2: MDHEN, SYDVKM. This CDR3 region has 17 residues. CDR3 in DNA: TGTGCCAGCAGTTTGGGGGGGGAGGGGGGCTCCTACAATGAGCAGTTCTTC. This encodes CASSLGGEGGSYNEQFF.

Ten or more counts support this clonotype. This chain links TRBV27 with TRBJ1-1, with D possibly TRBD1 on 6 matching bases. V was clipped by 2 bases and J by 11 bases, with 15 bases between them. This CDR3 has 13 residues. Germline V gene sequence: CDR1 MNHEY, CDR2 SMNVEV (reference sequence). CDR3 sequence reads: CASSLNWGQAAFF. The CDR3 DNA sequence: TGTGCCAGCAGTTTAAATTGGGGGCAAGCTGCTTTCTTT.

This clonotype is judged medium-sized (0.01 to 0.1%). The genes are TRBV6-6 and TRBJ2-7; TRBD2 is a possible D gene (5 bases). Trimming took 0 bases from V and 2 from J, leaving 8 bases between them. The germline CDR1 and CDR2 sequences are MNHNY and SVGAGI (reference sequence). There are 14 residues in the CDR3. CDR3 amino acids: CASSYSSATYEQYF. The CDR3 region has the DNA TGTGCCAGCAGTTACTCTAGCGCTACCTACGAGCAGTACTTC.

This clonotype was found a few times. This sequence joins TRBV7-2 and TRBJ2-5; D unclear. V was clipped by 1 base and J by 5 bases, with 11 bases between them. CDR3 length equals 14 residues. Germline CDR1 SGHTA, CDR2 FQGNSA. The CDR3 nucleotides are TGTGCCAGCAGCTTAGGCCCGGTTGGGGAGACCCAGTACTTC. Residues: CASSLGPVGETQYF.

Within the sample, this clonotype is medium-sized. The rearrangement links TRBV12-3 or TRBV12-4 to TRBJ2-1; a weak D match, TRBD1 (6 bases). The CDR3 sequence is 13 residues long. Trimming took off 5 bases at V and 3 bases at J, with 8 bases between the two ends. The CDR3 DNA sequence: TGTGCCAGCAGTACAGGGATCTACAATGAGCAGTTCTTC. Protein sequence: CASSTGIYNEQFF.

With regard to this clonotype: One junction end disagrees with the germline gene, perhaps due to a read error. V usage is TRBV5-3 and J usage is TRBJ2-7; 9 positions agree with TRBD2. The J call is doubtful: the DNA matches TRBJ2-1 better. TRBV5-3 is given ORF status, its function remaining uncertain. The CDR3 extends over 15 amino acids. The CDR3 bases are TGCGCCAGCAGCTTGGGTAGCGGGGGTAACAATGAGCAGTTCTTC. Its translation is CASSLGSGGNNEQFF.

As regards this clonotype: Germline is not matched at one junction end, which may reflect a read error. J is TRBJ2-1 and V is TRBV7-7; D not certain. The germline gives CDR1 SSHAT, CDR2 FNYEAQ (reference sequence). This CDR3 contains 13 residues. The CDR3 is CASSTDFYNEQFF. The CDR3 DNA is TGTGCTAGCAGCACAGACTTTTACAATGAGCAGTTCTTC.

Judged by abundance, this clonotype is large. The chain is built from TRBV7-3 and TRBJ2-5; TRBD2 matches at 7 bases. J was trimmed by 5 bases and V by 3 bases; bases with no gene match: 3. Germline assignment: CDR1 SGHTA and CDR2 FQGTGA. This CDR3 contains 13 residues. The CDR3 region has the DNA TGTGCCAGCAGCTTTACCGGGGGGGAGACCCAGTACTTC. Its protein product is CASSFTGGETQYF.

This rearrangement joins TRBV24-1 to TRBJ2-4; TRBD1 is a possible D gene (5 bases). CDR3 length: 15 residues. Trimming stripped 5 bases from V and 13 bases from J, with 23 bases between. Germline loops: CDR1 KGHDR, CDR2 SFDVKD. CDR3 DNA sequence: TGTGCCACCAGTGCCCTGGGGCAAAACAACAATGAGCAGTACTTC. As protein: CATSALGQNNNEQYF.

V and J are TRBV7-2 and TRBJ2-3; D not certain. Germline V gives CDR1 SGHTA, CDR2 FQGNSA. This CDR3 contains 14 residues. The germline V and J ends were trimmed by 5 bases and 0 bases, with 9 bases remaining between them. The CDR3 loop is CASSTTTSTDTQYF. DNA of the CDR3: TGTGCCAGCAGCACCACTACTAGCACAGATACGCAGTATTTT.

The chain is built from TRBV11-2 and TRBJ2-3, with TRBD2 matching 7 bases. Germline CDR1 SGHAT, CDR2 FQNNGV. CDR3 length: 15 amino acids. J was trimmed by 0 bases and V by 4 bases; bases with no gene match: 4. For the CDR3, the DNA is TGTGCCAGCAGCTCGCTAGCGGCTAGCACAGATACGCAGTATTTT. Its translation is CASSSLAASTDTQYF.

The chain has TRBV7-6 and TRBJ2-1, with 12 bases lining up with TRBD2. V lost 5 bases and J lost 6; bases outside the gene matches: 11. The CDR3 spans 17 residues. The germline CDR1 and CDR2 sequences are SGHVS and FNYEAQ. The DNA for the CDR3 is TGTGCCAGCAGCCCTAGCCCTAGCGGGAGGGCCATCAATGAGCAGTTCTTC. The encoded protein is CASSPSPSGRAINEQFF.

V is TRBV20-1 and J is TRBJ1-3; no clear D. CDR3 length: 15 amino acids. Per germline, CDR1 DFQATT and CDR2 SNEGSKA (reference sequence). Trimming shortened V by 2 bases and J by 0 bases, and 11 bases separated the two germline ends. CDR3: CSARQDPSSGNTIYF. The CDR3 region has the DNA TGCAGTGCTAGACAGGATCCGAGCTCTGGAAACACCATATATTTT.

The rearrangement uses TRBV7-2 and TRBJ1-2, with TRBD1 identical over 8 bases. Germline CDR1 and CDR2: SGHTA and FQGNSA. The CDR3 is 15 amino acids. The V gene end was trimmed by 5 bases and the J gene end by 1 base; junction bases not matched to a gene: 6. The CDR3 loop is CASSPQGASNYGYTF. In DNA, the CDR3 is TGTGCCAGCAGCCCGCAGGGGGCGAGTAACTATGGCTACACCTTC.

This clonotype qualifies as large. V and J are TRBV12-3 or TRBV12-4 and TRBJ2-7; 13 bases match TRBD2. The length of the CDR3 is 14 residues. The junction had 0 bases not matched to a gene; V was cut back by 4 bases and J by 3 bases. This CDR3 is CASSWTSGGYEQYF. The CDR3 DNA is TGTGCCAGCAGTTGGACTAGCGGGGGCTACGAGCAGTACTTC.

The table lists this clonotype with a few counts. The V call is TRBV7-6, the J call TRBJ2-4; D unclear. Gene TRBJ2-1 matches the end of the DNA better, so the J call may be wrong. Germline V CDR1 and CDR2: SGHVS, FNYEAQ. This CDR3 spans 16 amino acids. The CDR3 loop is CASSPKQNSIYNEQFF. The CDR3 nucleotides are TGTGCCAGCAGCCCAAAACAGAATAGCATTTACAATGAGCAGTTCTTC.